A selection of T cell receptor beta chains follows, all from one sample in a study of CD8 T cells in Susac syndrome. MiXCR, applied by TCRdb to the immunoSEQ multiplex PCR reads, yields one record per CDR3 protein. Counted here are more than 75,000 distinct CDR3 sequences, 85% to 95% occurring once; the ten biggest clones make up 0.26%. Sequenced: CD8+ T cells from PBMCs. Source of these receptors: a human donor in good health. CDR3s include the opening cysteine and the closing phenylalanine or tryptophan. The order of the fields is V gene, D gene, J gene, clone size, CDR3 protein, CDR3 DNA. D genes are given only for firm matches. The size of a clone is reported for some rows only, either as once, few or many, or as a class for expanded clones.

v_call: TRBV6-5; d_call: NA; j_call: TRBJ2-7; clone_size: NA; cdr3_aa: CASSYYGGDYEQYF; cdr3_nt: TGTGCCAGCAGTTACTACGGCGGGGACTACGAGCAGTACTTC
v_call: TRBV30; d_call: NA; j_call: TRBJ1-4; clone_size: NA; cdr3_aa: CAWERAEKLFF; cdr3_nt: TGTGCCTGGGAGCGAGCTGAAAAACTGTTTTTT
v_call: TRBV9; d_call: NA; j_call: TRBJ2-2; clone_size: NA; cdr3_aa: CASSVERRGTGELFF; cdr3_nt: TGTGCCAGCAGCGTAGAGCGACGAGGCACCGGGGAGCTGTTTTTT
v_call: TRBV9; d_call: NA; j_call: TRBJ2-5; clone_size: NA; cdr3_aa: CASSVEKGRWETQYF; cdr3_nt: TGTGCCAGCAGCGTAGAGAAGGGGAGGTGGGAGACCCAGTACTTC
v_call: TRBV9; d_call: TRBD2; j_call: TRBJ2-3; clone_size: NA; cdr3_aa: CASSVGEGLMADTQYF; cdr3_nt: TGTGCCAGCAGCGTAGGGGAGGGCTTGATGGCAGATACGCAGTATTTT
v_call: TRBV7-9; d_call: TRBD1; j_call: TRBJ2-1; clone_size: NA; cdr3_aa: CASLGTGVYNEQFF; cdr3_nt: TGTGCCAGCTTAGGGACAGGGGTGTACAATGAGCAGTTCTTC
v_call: TRBV27; d_call: NA; j_call: TRBJ2-7; clone_size: NA; cdr3_aa: CASSLSEAYEQYF; cdr3_nt: TGTGCCAGCAGTTTATCTGAGGCCTACGAGCAGTACTTC
v_call: TRBV20-1; d_call: NA; j_call: TRBJ2-1; clone_size: NA; cdr3_aa: CSARDLSGEKPYNEQFF; cdr3_nt: TGCAGTGCTAGAGATCTCTCGGGGGAAAAACCTTACAATGAGCAGTTCTTC
v_call: TRBV7-2; d_call: NA; j_call: TRBJ2-1; clone_size: NA; cdr3_aa: CASSSHLAWPRIEQFF; cdr3_nt: TGTGCCAGCAGCTCTCATCTAGCGTGGCCTAGGATAGAGCAGTTCTTC
v_call: TRBV5-6; d_call: NA; j_call: TRBJ2-1; clone_size: NA; cdr3_aa: CASSQGGNEQFF; cdr3_nt: TGTGCCAGCAGCCAGGGAGGCAATGAGCAGTTCTTC
v_call: TRBV7-9; d_call: NA; j_call: TRBJ2-1; clone_size: NA; cdr3_aa: CASSPSIGAFYNEQFF; cdr3_nt: TGTGCCAGCAGCCCTTCTATAGGGGCTTTCTACAATGAGCAGTTCTTC
v_call: TRBV19; d_call: NA; j_call: TRBJ2-5; clone_size: NA; cdr3_aa: CASSTGRMRETQYF; cdr3_nt: TGTGCCAGTAGTACCGGCAGGATGAGAGAGACCCAGTACTTC
v_call: TRBV7-8; d_call: NA; j_call: TRBJ1-1; clone_size: NA; cdr3_aa: CASSLRQPRKGEAFF; cdr3_nt: TGTGCCAGCAGCTTAAGACAGCCCAGAAAAGGTGAAGCTTTCTTT
v_call: TRBV9; d_call: NA; j_call: TRBJ1-3; clone_size: few; cdr3_aa: CASSSSSGNTIYF; cdr3_nt: TGTGCCAGCAGCTCCAGCTCTGGAAACACCATATATTTT
v_call: TRBV15; d_call: NA; j_call: TRBJ1-2; clone_size: NA; cdr3_aa: CATSRDGTGRDYGYTF; cdr3_nt: TGTGCCACCAGCAGAGATGGAACAGGCCGGGACTATGGCTACACCTTC
v_call: TRBV20-1; d_call: TRBD1; j_call: TRBJ2-7; clone_size: NA; cdr3_aa: CSASSRDRLYEQYF; cdr3_nt: TGCAGTGCTTCGAGTCGGGACAGGCTCTACGAGCAGTACTTC
v_call: TRBV9; d_call: TRBD2; j_call: TRBJ2-3; clone_size: few; cdr3_aa: CASSPSGASTDTQYF; cdr3_nt: TGTGCCAGCAGCCCTAGCGGGGCTAGCACAGATACGCAGTATTTT
v_call: TRBV5-1; d_call: TRBD1; j_call: TRBJ1-1; clone_size: once; cdr3_aa: CASSLVGQDAFF; cdr3_nt: TGCGCCAGCAGCTTGGTCGGACAGGACGCTTTCTTT
v_call: TRBV20-1; d_call: TRBD1; j_call: TRBJ1-4; clone_size: once; cdr3_aa: CSATIDRARAEKLFF; cdr3_nt: TGCAGTGCTACAATAGACAGGGCCAGAGCTGAAAAACTGTTTTTT
v_call: TRBV29-1; d_call: NA; j_call: TRBJ2-1; clone_size: NA; cdr3_aa: CSERDGYSYNEQFF; cdr3_nt: TGCAGCGAGCGAGACGGATACTCCTACAATGAGCAGTTCTTC
v_call: TRBV29-1; d_call: TRBD1; j_call: TRBJ2-1; clone_size: NA; cdr3_aa: CSVEDPGTANNEQFF; cdr3_nt: TGCAGCGTTGAAGATCCGGGGACAGCAAACAATGAGCAGTTCTTC
v_call: TRBV28; d_call: TRBD2; j_call: TRBJ2-2; clone_size: NA; cdr3_aa: CASSFLALAGEPANTGELFF; cdr3_nt: TGTGCCAGCAGTTTCCTGGCACTAGCGGGAGAACCAGCGAACACCGGGGAGCTGTTTTTT
v_call: TRBV5-1; d_call: TRBD2; j_call: TRBJ2-5; clone_size: NA; cdr3_aa: CASSLIGGVETQYF; cdr3_nt: TGCGCCAGCAGCCTCATCGGGGGGGTGGAGACCCAGTACTTC
v_call: TRBV2; d_call: NA; j_call: TRBJ1-1; clone_size: NA; cdr3_aa: CASSRVNAEAFF; cdr3_nt: TGTGCCAGCAGCCGAGTGAACGCTGAAGCTTTCTTT
v_call: TRBV29-1; d_call: TRBD2; j_call: TRBJ2-1; clone_size: NA; cdr3_aa: CSVAPSGGLGDEQFF; cdr3_nt: TGCAGCGTGGCCCCCAGCGGGGGCTTGGGGGATGAGCAGTTCTTC
v_call: TRBV3-1; d_call: NA; j_call: TRBJ2-1; clone_size: once; cdr3_aa: CASSQGSTGLAYNEQFF; cdr3_nt: TGTGCCAGCAGCCAAGGCTCTACGGGTTTAGCCTACAATGAGCAGTTCTTC
v_call: TRBV29-1; d_call: NA; j_call: TRBJ1-2; clone_size: NA; cdr3_aa: CSVEARTDYGYTF; cdr3_nt: TGCAGCGTTGAGGCCAGAACCGACTATGGCTACACCTTC
v_call: TRBV6-2/TRBV6-3; d_call: TRBD1; j_call: TRBJ1-1; clone_size: NA; cdr3_aa: CASSYDRELNTEAFF; cdr3_nt: TGTGCCAGCAGTTACGACAGGGAACTGAACACTGAAGCTTTCTTT
v_call: TRBV28; d_call: NA; j_call: TRBJ1-1; clone_size: NA; cdr3_aa: CASSHAGNTEAFF; cdr3_nt: TGTGCCAGCAGCCACGCAGGGAACACTGAAGCTTTCTTT
v_call: TRBV6-4; d_call: NA; j_call: TRBJ2-2; clone_size: NA; cdr3_aa: CASSVDNTGELFF; cdr3_nt: TGTGCCAGCAGTGTCGACAACACCGGGGAGCTGTTTTTT
v_call: TRBV5-1; d_call: TRBD1; j_call: TRBJ2-1; clone_size: NA; cdr3_aa: CASRKDRGTINGQFF; cdr3_nt: TGCGCCAGCAGGAAAGACAGGGGTACTATCAATGGTCAGTTCTTC
v_call: TRBV25-1; d_call: NA; j_call: TRBJ2-1; clone_size: NA; cdr3_aa: CASSVGPPGSYNEQFF; cdr3_nt: TGTGCCAGCAGTGTAGGGCCCCCTGGCTCCTACAATGAGCAGTTCTTC
v_call: TRBV14; d_call: NA; j_call: TRBJ2-5; clone_size: once; cdr3_aa: CASSPRDLETQYF; cdr3_nt: TGTGCCAGCAGCCCCCGGGACCTCGAGACCCAGTACTTC
v_call: TRBV10-3; d_call: NA; j_call: TRBJ2-1; clone_size: NA; cdr3_aa: CAIMSDELYNEQFF; cdr3_nt: TGTGCCATCATGTCGGACGAGCTCTACAATGAGCAGTTCTTC
v_call: TRBV20-1; d_call: TRBD1; j_call: TRBJ1-2; clone_size: NA; cdr3_aa: CSARDRDNYGYTF; cdr3_nt: TGCAGTGCTAGGGACAGGGATAACTATGGCTACACCTTC
v_call: TRBV5-6; d_call: NA; j_call: TRBJ1-2; clone_size: NA; cdr3_aa: CASARRTYGYTF; cdr3_nt: TGTGCCAGCGCTAGACGGACCTATGGCTACACCTTC
v_call: TRBV5-4; d_call: TRBD1; j_call: TRBJ1-1; clone_size: NA; cdr3_aa: CASSYDRGWTEAFF; cdr3_nt: TGTGCCAGCAGTTACGACAGGGGTTGGACTGAAGCTTTCTTT
v_call: TRBV13; d_call: NA; j_call: TRBJ2-1; clone_size: NA; cdr3_aa: CASSDDVKGEQFF; cdr3_nt: TGTGCCAGCAGCGACGACGTGAAGGGGGAGCAGTTCTTC
v_call: TRBV15; d_call: NA; j_call: TRBJ1-1; clone_size: NA; cdr3_aa: CATSRKNTEAFF; cdr3_nt: TGTGCCACCAGTAGGAAGAACACTGAAGCTTTCTTT
v_call: TRBV9; d_call: NA; j_call: TRBJ1-2; clone_size: NA; cdr3_aa: CASSPGSSNYGYTF; cdr3_nt: TGTGCCAGCAGCCCCGGGTCGTCTAACTATGGCTACACCTTC
v_call: TRBV12-3/TRBV12-4; d_call: TRBD2; j_call: TRBJ2-5; clone_size: NA; cdr3_aa: CASSQTGGLETQYF; cdr3_nt: TGTGCCAGCAGCCAGACCGGGGGGTTGGAGACCCAGTACTTC
v_call: TRBV27; d_call: NA; j_call: TRBJ1-1; clone_size: NA; cdr3_aa: CASSFKDSGTEAFF; cdr3_nt: TGTGCCAGCAGTTTTAAGGATTCGGGCACTGAAGCTTTCTTT
v_call: TRBV27; d_call: NA; j_call: TRBJ2-1; clone_size: once; cdr3_aa: CASRRGGAQINEQFF; cdr3_nt: TGTGCCAGCAGAAGGGGGGGAGCACAGATCAATGAGCAGTTCTTC
v_call: TRBV7-6; d_call: TRBD1; j_call: TRBJ1-5; clone_size: NA; cdr3_aa: CASSPGQGNQPQHF; cdr3_nt: TGTGCCAGCAGCCCCGGACAGGGCAATCAGCCCCAGCATTTT
v_call: TRBV5-4; d_call: NA; j_call: TRBJ2-4; clone_size: NA; cdr3_aa: CASSPTATGEENIQYF; cdr3_nt: TGTGCCAGCAGCCCCACCGCTACAGGGGAGGAAAACATTCAGTACTTC
v_call: TRBV13; d_call: NA; j_call: TRBJ1-3; clone_size: NA; cdr3_aa: CASSYDGGSGNTIYF; cdr3_nt: TGTGCCAGCAGCTACGACGGGGGTTCTGGAAACACCATATATTTT
v_call: TRBV6-5; d_call: TRBD1; j_call: TRBJ1-2; clone_size: NA; cdr3_aa: CASSNGRGQGYGYTF; cdr3_nt: TGTGCCAGCAGCAACGGGAGGGGACAGGGGTACGGCTACACCTTC
v_call: TRBV27; d_call: NA; j_call: TRBJ2-7; clone_size: NA; cdr3_aa: CASSLGGGHPASYEQYF; cdr3_nt: TGTGCCAGCAGTCTAGGAGGAGGACACCCAGCCTCCTACGAGCAGTACTTC
v_call: TRBV24-1; d_call: TRBD1; j_call: TRBJ2-5; clone_size: NA; cdr3_aa: CATSDLRGQEQETQYF; cdr3_nt: TGTGCCACCAGTGATTTGCGGGGACAGGAGCAAGAGACCCAGTACTTC
v_call: TRBV7-9; d_call: NA; j_call: TRBJ2-4; clone_size: NA; cdr3_aa: CASSLEEAGRIQYF; cdr3_nt: TGTGCCAGCAGCTTAGAGGAGGCAGGTCGCATTCAGTACTTC
v_call: TRBV7-8; d_call: TRBD1; j_call: TRBJ2-1; clone_size: few; cdr3_aa: CASGLGTGAYNEQFF; cdr3_nt: TGTGCCAGCGGATTGGGGACAGGGGCTTACAATGAGCAGTTCTTC
v_call: TRBV2; d_call: NA; j_call: TRBJ1-1; clone_size: NA; cdr3_aa: CASSERNTEAFF; cdr3_nt: TGTGCCAGCAGTGAGAGGAACACTGAAGCTTTCTTT
v_call: TRBV15; d_call: TRBD1; j_call: TRBJ1-2; clone_size: NA; cdr3_aa: CATSGPTGRVDGYTF; cdr3_nt: TGTGCCACCAGCGGACCGACAGGGAGAGTGGATGGCTACACCTTC
v_call: TRBV7-9; d_call: NA; j_call: TRBJ1-5; clone_size: NA; cdr3_aa: CASSLSYGNNQPQHF; cdr3_nt: TGTGCCAGCAGCTTATCCTACGGGAACAATCAGCCCCAGCATTTT